This passage covers 6 T cell receptor beta chains from one sample sequenced in a study of T cell repertoires in cytomegalovirus infection (dated by TCRdb to the late 2010s). This sample was sequenced with an Illumina HiSeq 1500. The public reads were reprocessed in TCRdb via fastp at Q25 and MiXCR, keeping in-frame beta chains. CDR3 protein duplicates are merged, each entry listing the most common genes and DNA. For this sample the table gives about 330,000 distinct CDR3 sequences, of which about 32% were detected only once. The leading ten clones occupy 13% of the sample. The sample's treatment or condition label is to be understood as: in vitro stimulation with specific CMV peptide epitopes to enrich CMV-specific T cells. No antigens are known for them. The sequenced sample was cultured PBMCs, obtained from culture after CMV antigen stimulation. The receptors come from a human donor in good health (CMV status not recorded). Some clones in this sample may be carry-over from other donors' samples.

This rearrangement joins TRBV19 to TRBJ2-1, with 8 bases lining up with TRBD2. J lost 7 bases, V lost 2 bases, and 4 bases had no gene match. The CDR3 is 14 residues long. CDR1 LNHDA and CDR2 SQIVND come from the germline V gene (reference sequence). The CDR3, as DNA: TGTGCCAGTAGTATAAGCGGGAGAAATAATGAGCAGTTCTTC. Translating it yields CASSISGRNNEQFF. The variable domain in full, completed from reference TRBV19 and TRBJ2-1, reads DGGITQSPKYLFRKEGQNVTLSCEQNLNHDAMYWYRQDPGQGLRLIYYSQIVNDFQKGDIAEGYSVSREKKESFPLTVTSAQKNPTAFYLCASSISGRNNEQFFGPGTRLTVL.

The gene calls are TRBV7-6 and TRBJ2-7; D is undetermined. V lost 10 bases and J lost 1, with 14 bases in between. The CDR3 consists of 13 residues. Germline V gene lookup returns CDR1 SGHVS and CDR2 FNYEAQ. CDR3 in DNA: TGTGCCACCGGACCCCGTACTTCCTACGAGCAGTACGTC. Amino acid sequence: CATGPRTSYEQYV.

The rearrangement uses TRBV20-1 and TRBJ2-1, with 8 bases fitting TRBD2. Germline loops: CDR1 DFQATT, CDR2 SNEGSKA (reference sequence). V trimming: 0 bases; J trimming: 0 bases; junction bases outside the gene matches: 7. This CDR3 comprises 17 residues. Here the CDR3 reads CSARDTFSGSSYNEQFF. The CDR3 DNA reads TGCAGTGCTAGAGACACATTCAGCGGGAGCTCCTACAATGAGCAGTTCTTC.

The gene calls are TRBV4-1 and TRBJ2-7; D gene ambiguous. Germline CDR1 reads MGHRA; CDR2 reads YSYEKL. The CDR3 runs 15 residues. V was clipped by 1 base and J by 5 bases, with 15 bases between them. CDR3 in DNA: TGCGCCAGCAGCCAAGTTGACGAAACGATACACGAGCAGTACGTC. This encodes CASSQVDETIHEQYV.

In this sample, this clonotype turned up many times. This chain joins TRBV20-1 and TRBJ2-2; 10 nucleotides line up with TRBD2. CDR3 length: 14 residues. Germline lookup yields CDR1 DFQATT and CDR2 SNEGSKA (reference sequence). V was clipped by 3 bases and J by 9 bases; unmatched bases: 7. Here the CDR3 reads CSARVAGGRRELFF. CDR3 sequence (DNA): TGCAGTGCTAGGGTAGCGGGAGGCCGTCGGGAGCTGTTTTTT.

There are many counts of this clonotype. The V call is TRBV7-2, the J call TRBJ1-5, with D possibly TRBD1 on 5 matching bases. The germline V and J ends were trimmed by 1 base and 4 bases, with 14 bases remaining between them. The germline V gene encodes CDR1 SGHTA and CDR2 FQGNSA. The CDR3 runs 16 residues. CDR3 loop: CASSLGGQGKNQPQHF. The CDR3 region has the DNA TGTGCCAGCAGCTTAGGGGGCCAGGGTAAGAATCAGCCCCAGCATTTT.